This TCR beta chain was identified during a study of identical twins. The V end was cut by 3 bases, the J end by 3 bases, with 6 bases between. Germline V lookup: CDR1 SQVTM, CDR2 ANQGSEA. This CDR3 is 11 amino acids long. Findings and limits, study-wide: Whereas memory repertoires showed no such difference, abundant cord blood beta clonotypes carried fewer insertions. Conclusions relied on cross-sectional statistical analysis, not following the same donors.

This clonotype was recorded at least ten times. What it binds is unknown. TCRdb passed the 5' RACE reads through MiXCR, listing each CDR3 protein once. The sample records around 250,000 distinct CDR3 sequences, approximately 11% being singletons. The sample was also linked to a second study, of yellow fever vaccine responses in identical twins.

The clonotype originates from a woman aged 18 to 35 in good health. Sequenced input: memory (CD45RO+) T cells sorted from blood. This chain links TRBV29-1 with TRBJ2-7; D ambiguous. This chain's CDR3 is CSVETGYEQYF. DNA of the CDR3: TGCAGCGTTGAGACGGGCTACGAGCAGTACTTC.